The next 28 T cell receptor beta chains were all read from a single sample in a study of T-cell reconstitution after alpha-beta-depleted transplantation in children. The TCRbeta library was prepared with unique molecular identifiers. TCRdb independently ran MiXCR on the PCR reads; one entry per CDR3 protein. The table shows some 460,000 distinct CDR3 sequences, with 15% to 20% occurring only once. The sequences come from PBMCs, mostly from graft donor cells, collected 360 days after TCRalphabeta/CD19-depleted stem cell transplant. The receptors shown here come from a boy younger than two who had a stem cell transplant for Wiskott-Aldrich syndrome, so the T cells may come from the graft donor.

The chain combines TRBV18 with TRBJ2-5; 10 nucleotides line up with TRBD2. CDR3 size: 15 residues. Germline CDR1 KGHSH, CDR2 LQKENI. The V segment lost 6 bases and the J segment 5 bases; nucleotides outside the gene matches: 9. DNA for the CDR3: TGTGCCAGCTCCCTAGCGGGAGTGAGGGAGGAGACCCAGTACTTC. Translation: CASSLAGVREETQYF.

The chain joins TRBV12-3 or TRBV12-4 to TRBJ2-1, with unresolved D. This CDR3 contains 12 residues. The germline V and J ends were trimmed by 4 bases and 8 bases, with 9 bases remaining between them. CDR3 coding DNA: TGTGCCAGCAGTTCCTGGGATGATGAGCAGTTCTTC. Encoded protein: CASSSWDDEQFF.

This clonotype was seen a few times. J is TRBJ2-2 and V is TRBV5-6; 13 bases are a match to TRBD2. The V and J ends lost 2 bases and 5 bases, in that order; junction bases with no gene match: 3. CDR3 size: 16 residues. CDR1 and CDR2 from the germline V gene are SGHDT and YYEEEE. CDR3 region: CASSFGLAGATGELFF. The CDR3 DNA reads as TGTGCCAGCAGCTTTGGACTAGCGGGAGCAACCGGGGAGCTGTTTTTT.

This chain connects TRBV6-1 to TRBJ2-1; 12 bases fit TRBD2. The CDR3 totals 16 residues. The V gene end was trimmed by 6 bases and the J gene end by 8 bases; junction bases not matched to a gene: 11. Looked up from germline, CDR1 is MNHNS and CDR2 is SASEGT. The DNA for the CDR3 is TGTGCCAGCAGCAGACTTTTGACTAGCGGGAGCGATGAGCAGTTCTTC. Its translation is CASSRLLTSGSDEQFF.

V gene TRBV7-9 combines with J gene TRBJ2-7; D tentatively reads TRBD1 or TRBD2 (5 bases each). Trimming cost V 3 bases and J 0 bases, with 9 bases left between them. The CDR3 is 14 residues long. The germline V gene encodes CDR1 SEHNR and CDR2 FQNEAQ (reference sequence). The CDR3 DNA follows: TGTGCCAGCAGCTTCGGGACGGTCTCCTACGAGCAGTACTTC. Amino acid sequence: CASSFGTVSYEQYF. The full variable domain, completed using reference TRBV7-9 and TRBJ2-7, is DTGVSQNPRHKITKRGQNVTFRCDPISEHNRLYWYRQTLGQGPEFLTYFQNEAQLEKSRLLSDRFSAERPKGSFSTLEIQRTEQGDSAMYLCASSFGTVSYEQYFGPGTRLTVT.

The chain uses TRBV5-1 and TRBJ2-1; TRBD2 agrees at 8 bases. V lost 2 bases to trimming and J lost 3 bases; unmatched junction nucleotides: 4. Germline V gives CDR1 SGHRS, CDR2 YFSETQ. The CDR3 is made up of 15 amino acids. CDR3 in amino acids: CASSFLREGYNEQFF. DNA of the CDR3: TGCGCCAGCAGCTTTCTTCGGGAGGGCTACAATGAGCAGTTCTTC.

The chain carries TRBV9 and TRBJ1-6; D is ambiguous. CDR3 length: 15 amino acids. V lost 3 bases, J lost 7 bases, and 14 bases lay in between. Germline V CDR1 and CDR2: SGDLS, YYNGEE. Here the CDR3 reads CASSETGEVNSPLHF. The CDR3 bases are TGTGCCAGCAGCGAGACGGGAGAGGTCAATTCACCCCTCCACTTT.

J is TRBJ2-1 and V is TRBV9; 7 positions match TRBD2. With 3 bases clipped from V and 4 bases from J, the junction kept 4 bases outside the gene matches. Germline values: CDR1 SGDLS, CDR2 YYNGEE. The CDR3 extends over 14 amino acids. CDR3 region: CASSEVGGYNEQFF. In nucleotides, the CDR3 is TGTGCCAGCAGCGAAGTGGGGGGGTACAATGAGCAGTTCTTC.

J is TRBJ2-5 and V is TRBV7-8; D unresolved. Per germline, CDR1 SGHVS and CDR2 FQNEAQ. The CDR3 is 11 residues long. Trimming stripped 5 bases from V and 5 bases from J, with 6 bases between. The CDR3 DNA is TGTGCCAGCAGCGCTTCGGAGACCCAGTACTTC. Protein sequence: CASSASETQYF.

This clonotype was observed a handful of times. The V and J genes are TRBV6-2 or TRBV6-3 and TRBJ2-7; tentative D call: TRBD2 (6 bases). The germline V gene encodes CDR1 MNHEY and CDR2 SVGEGT. V was trimmed by 6 bases and J by 6 bases, leaving 12 bases between them. This CDR3 spans 12 amino acids. The CDR3 DNA reads as TGTGCCAGCAGCCGACTAGGTAGCGAGCAGTACTTC. Its translation: CASSRLGSEQYF.

This chain joins TRBV3-1 and TRBJ2-1, with D maybe TRBD1 (6 bases). Germline CDR1 is LGHDT and CDR2 is YNNKEL (reference sequence). The CDR3 runs 14 residues. Trimming pared 4 bases from V and 2 bases from J, leaving 9 bases between. CDR3 sequence (DNA): TGTGCCAGCAGCCGGGGGCCGCCCTACAATGAGCAGTTCTTC. Translation gives CASSRGPPYNEQFF.

This clonotype was picked up a small number of times. The chain has TRBV18 and TRBJ2-7; D may be TRBD1 (5 bases). The CDR3 runs to 13 residues. Germline V gene sequence: CDR1 KGHSH, CDR2 LQKENI. V lost 3 bases, J lost 1 base, and 7 bases lay in between. The CDR3 DNA reads as TGTGCCAGCTCACCGGACAAGTCCTACGAGCAGTACTTC. The encoded protein is CASSPDKSYEQYF.

Here the CDR3 DNA reads TGTGCCAGCAGTTTCCGACAGGCCCGTGCCTCCTACGAGCAGTACTTC. As protein: CASSFRQARASYEQYF. The chain couples TRBV6-5 to TRBJ2-7; D might be TRBD1 (6 bases). The CDR3 totals 16 residues. Germline assignment: CDR1 MNHEY and CDR2 SVGAGI. Trimming cost V 4 bases and J 0 bases, with 16 bases left between them.

CDR3: CASCRSGSGETQYF. In DNA, the CDR3 is TGTGCCAGCTGTCGGAGCGGGAGCGGAGAGACCCAGTACTTC. The genes are TRBV12-3 or TRBV12-4 and TRBJ2-5; 8 bases line up with TRBD2. With V trimmed by 8 bases and J by 4 bases, 9 bases remained unmatched. The CDR3 is 14 amino acids.

This clonotype turned up a few times. The chain recombines TRBV4-3 with TRBJ2-3; perhaps D is TRBD1 or TRBD2 (5 bases each). There are 16 residues in the CDR3. Between the trimmed V and J ends, which lost 4 bases and 2 bases, there was a span of 16 bases. Per the germline V gene, CDR1 is LGHNA and CDR2 is YSLEER. In nucleotides, the CDR3 is TGCGCCAGCAGCCCAAATAAAGGGACGGACACAGATACGCAGTATTTT. As protein: CASSPNKGTDTDTQYF.

V and J are TRBV2 and TRBJ1-1; D is uncertain. Germline loops: CDR1 SNHLY, CDR2 FYNNEI. The CDR3 covers 13 residues. V dropped 4 bases and J dropped 8 bases, with 14 bases sitting between them. The CDR3 here is CASSVVVGREAFF. Here the CDR3 DNA reads TGTGCCAGCAGTGTAGTGGTAGGCAGGGAAGCTTTCTTT.

This clonotype was picked up a small number of times. The chain links TRBV5-1 to TRBJ1-4; unclear D gene. Germline lookup yields CDR1 SGHRS and CDR2 YFSETQ. The V gene lost 4 bases and the J gene lost 8 bases, with 15 bases spanning the gap. This CDR3 spans 14 amino acids. In DNA, the CDR3 is TGCGCCAGCAGCCTCTCGGTAGTGTCCGAAAAACTGTTTTTT. It yields the protein CASSLSVVSEKLFF.

J is TRBJ1-5 and V is TRBV4-3; D is unclear. Germline CDR1 reads LGHNA; CDR2 reads YSLEER. There are 14 residues in the CDR3. Trimming stripped 1 base from V and 6 bases from J, with 10 bases between. In DNA, the CDR3 is TGCGCCAGCAGCCAAGCTTCGGGGATTCAGCCCCAGCATTTT. Its protein is CASSQASGIQPQHF.

As regards this clonotype: A read error may account for a junction end that differs from germline. The V and J genes are TRBV7-9 and TRBJ1-6; the D is unclear. Germline values: CDR1 SEHNR, CDR2 FQNEAQ (reference sequence). The length of the CDR3 is 13 residues. CDR3: CASSPIPNSPLHF. For the CDR3, the DNA is TGTGCCAGCAGCCCTATCCCGAATTCGCCCCTCCACTTT.

The chain uses TRBV7-2 and TRBJ2-3, with 15 bases aligning to TRBD2. V dropped 5 bases and J dropped 1; count of bases not matched to a gene: 4. The CDR3 has 17 amino acids. Germline V gene data show CDR1 as SGHTA and CDR2 as FQGNSA. CDR3 region: CASSPGTSGGRTDTQYF. The CDR3, as DNA: TGTGCCAGCAGCCCAGGGACTAGCGGGGGGCGCACAGATACGCAGTATTTT.

The chain is built from TRBV11-2 and TRBJ2-7; 8 nucleotides align to TRBD2. This CDR3 spans 14 amino acids. Trimming at V came to 5 bases and at J to 5 bases, leaving 8 bases not matched to a gene. Germline CDR1 SGHAT, CDR2 FQNNGV. The CDR3 sequence: CASSTSGSANEQYF. The CDR3 nucleotides read TGTGCCAGCAGCACCAGCGGGAGTGCGAACGAGCAGTACTTC.

This clonotype was observed a handful of times. The gene calls are TRBV3-1 and TRBJ2-7, with 13 bases fitting TRBD2. The J segment lost 3 bases and the V segment lost 4 bases, leaving 9 bases of the junction unmatched. This CDR3 spans 17 amino acids. Germline CDR1 LGHDT, CDR2 YNNKEL (reference sequence). The CDR3 DNA follows: TGTGCCAGCAGCCGACACGCGACTAGCGGGGGGTTCTACGAGCAGTACTTC. This encodes CASSRHATSGGFYEQYF.

CDR3 in amino acids: CASSLDLTYEQYF. For the CDR3, the DNA is TGTGCCAGCAGTTTGGACCTGACCTACGAGCAGTACTTC. This chain joins TRBV12-3 or TRBV12-4 and TRBJ2-7; D uncertain. V was clipped by 3 bases and J by 2 bases, with 8 bases between them. This CDR3 comprises 13 residues.

This clonotype was seen a handful of times. The chain couples TRBV5-1 to TRBJ2-1, with D unresolved. The CDR3 is made up of 14 amino acids. Trimming shortened V by 0 bases and J by 10 bases, and 14 bases separated the two germline ends. In germline, CDR1 is SGHRS, CDR2 YFSETQ. CDR3 loop: CASSLAFGDREQFF. CDR3 in DNA: TGCGCCAGCAGCTTGGCCTTTGGAGATAGGGAGCAGTTCTTC.

The J gene is TRBJ2-1, the V gene TRBV24-1; D is uncertain. V was pared by 0 bases and J by 5 bases, with 1 base between. The CDR3 is 12 amino acids. The germline gives CDR1 KGHDR, CDR2 SFDVKD. For the CDR3, the DNA is TGTGCCACCAGTGATTTGAACAATGAGCAGTTCTTC. This gives the protein CATSDLNNEQFF.

The sample holds a few counts of this clonotype. The chain joins TRBV6-5 to TRBJ1-4, with D possibly matching TRBD1 (5 bases). There are 15 residues in the CDR3. CDR1 is MNHEY, CDR2 SVGAGI, per germline. V was pared by 0 bases and J by 0 bases, with 5 bases between. CDR3 in amino acids: CASSYSRATNEKLFF. The CDR3 DNA follows: TGTGCCAGCAGTTACTCCAGGGCAACTAATGAAAAACTGTTTTTT.

The V call is TRBV4-2, the J call TRBJ2-5; perhaps TRBD1 as D (5 bases). CDR1 and CDR2 (germline): LGHNA, YNFKEQ. The germline V and J ends were trimmed by 1 base and 3 bases, with 9 bases remaining between them. The CDR3 covers 14 residues. Here the CDR3 DNA reads TGTGCCAGCAGCCAAGGACAGATTGAAGAGACCCAGTACTTC. It translates to CASSQGQIEETQYF.

This chain connects TRBV7-9 to TRBJ1-4, with D tentatively TRBD1 (6 bases). The V and J ends lost 1 base and 3 bases respectively, with 15 bases between them. Germline V gene sequence: CDR1 SEHNR, CDR2 FQNEAQ (reference sequence). The CDR3 contains 17 residues. CDR3 sequence reads: CASSLDSGGAANEKLFF. CDR3 nucleotide sequence: TGTGCCAGCAGCTTAGATTCGGGGGGCGCAGCTAATGAAAAACTGTTTTTT.